This TCR beta chain was identified during a study of radiation and T cells in renal cell carcinoma. CDR3 length equals 15 residues. Trimming at V came to 1 base and at J to 3 bases, leaving 7 bases not matched to a gene. Germline lookup yields CDR1 SGHTS and CDR2 YDEGEE. Findings and caveats of the study: Top tumor clonotypes rose in blood 2 weeks post-radiation, then contracted. Baseline intratumoral clonotype presence is unknown without pretreatment biopsies.

Regarding time point: blood 4 weeks post-SBRT, at nephrectomy. Treatment in this sample: 15 Gy SBRT to primary tumor, nephrectomy 4 weeks later. Nephrectomy followed 15 Gy stereotactic body radiation by 4 weeks. Clear cell pathology was present in this patient's renal cell carcinoma. Produced via immunoSEQ multiplex PCR; TCRdb's table is partial and in-frame only. The sample records roughly 92,000 clones, 84% being singletons. For this clone: What it recognizes is unknown.

This sequence was found in a man aged 55 to 70 with renal cell carcinoma. The rearrangement uses TRBV5-8 and TRBJ2-7; 7 bases are a match to TRBD1. Sequenced material: blood, taken from a patient whose treatment included radiotherapy and nephrectomy. The DNA of the CDR3 is TGTGCCAGCAGCTTGAAGTGGGACAGCTTCTACGAGCAGTACTTC. Residues: CASSLKWDSFYEQYF.